This is a list of T cell receptor beta chains from one sample in a study of blood T cell repertoires in COVID-19. Profiling relied on immunoSEQ multiplex PCR, and the TCRdb table lists in-frame clones only, not all of them. Of more than 400,000 clones listed, about 90% were seen once; the top ten hold under 0.75%. The sample was PBMCs or T cells enriched from blood (not recorded which). The receptors derive from a woman aged 18-30 years who had recovered from COVID-19. CDR3s include the opening cysteine and the closing phenylalanine or tryptophan. D genes are given only for firm matches.

CDR3 protein: CASRRGVETEAFF
D gene: -
V gene: TRBV6-5
J gene: TRBJ1-1

CDR3 protein: CASSSPPGTNTGELFF
D gene: -
V gene: TRBV5-4
J gene: TRBJ2-2

CDR3 protein: CASSFAGTEAFF
D gene: -
V gene: TRBV27
J gene: TRBJ1-1

CDR3 protein: CASARGGGSYEQYF
D gene: -
V gene: TRBV28
J gene: TRBJ2-7

CDR3 protein: CASSLDSSNQPQHF
D gene: -
V gene: TRBV5-1
J gene: TRBJ1-5

CDR3 protein: CASARMNGNQPQHF
D gene: -
V gene: TRBV6-5
J gene: TRBJ1-5

CDR3 protein: CASSPGQLSGQYF
D gene: TRBD1
V gene: TRBV10-1
J gene: TRBJ2-7

CDR3 protein: CASSSYRGHNTEAFF
D gene: TRBD1
V gene: TRBV28
J gene: TRBJ1-1

CDR3 protein: CASSLGGGRTTDTQYF
D gene: TRBD1
V gene: TRBV5-1
J gene: TRBJ2-3

CDR3 protein: CASSPSMGGITEAFF
D gene: -
V gene: TRBV19
J gene: TRBJ1-1

CDR3 protein: CASSKAGEQFNQPQHF
D gene: -
V gene: TRBV21-1
J gene: TRBJ1-5

CDR3 protein: CASSLGPGAPSHPYF
D gene: -
V gene: TRBV5-1
J gene: TRBJ2-5

CDR3 protein: CASSYLGLILYEQYF
D gene: -
V gene: TRBV6-7
J gene: TRBJ2-7

CDR3 protein: CASSPRQGDFQNIQYF
D gene: -
V gene: TRBV18
J gene: TRBJ2-4

CDR3 protein: CASGSSGNTIYF
D gene: -
V gene: TRBV6-5
J gene: TRBJ1-3

CDR3 protein: CASRGGNQPQHF
D gene: -
V gene: TRBV12-3/TRBV12-4
J gene: TRBJ1-5

CDR3 protein: CSVVGWTEETQYF
D gene: -
V gene: TRBV29-1
J gene: TRBJ2-5

CDR3 protein: CASSRVGAGQPQHF
D gene: -
V gene: TRBV19
J gene: TRBJ1-5

CDR3 protein: CASSLQTPLVATNEKLFF
D gene: -
V gene: TRBV7-2
J gene: TRBJ1-4

CDR3 protein: CASSLSWPGRAHTEAFF
D gene: -
V gene: TRBV27
J gene: TRBJ1-1

CDR3 protein: CASSLEVSAGSEQFF
D gene: -
V gene: TRBV5-1
J gene: TRBJ2-1

CDR3 protein: CATSRDWGTGYGYTF
D gene: TRBD1
V gene: TRBV15
J gene: TRBJ1-2

CDR3 protein: CAIRGGGLRSDTQYF
D gene: TRBD2
V gene: TRBV10-3
J gene: TRBJ2-3

CDR3 protein: CASSFLGEASEQYF
D gene: -
V gene: TRBV5-1
J gene: TRBJ2-7

CDR3 protein: CASSYPATVGQTQYF
D gene: -
V gene: TRBV6-5
J gene: TRBJ2-5

CDR3 protein: CSLRRLFSPEAFF
D gene: -
V gene: TRBV29-1
J gene: TRBJ1-1

CDR3 protein: CASSFFLVGIQYF
D gene: -
V gene: TRBV12-3/TRBV12-4
J gene: TRBJ2-4

CDR3 protein: CASSRAGVADTQYF
D gene: TRBD2
V gene: TRBV3-1/TRBV3-2
J gene: TRBJ2-3

CDR3 protein: CASSFSDSGETQYF
D gene: -
V gene: TRBV6-6
J gene: TRBJ2-5

CDR3 protein: CASGTGLNYGYTF
D gene: TRBD1
V gene: TRBV12-3/TRBV12-4
J gene: TRBJ1-2

CDR3 protein: CSVRLQGDTEAFF
D gene: TRBD1
V gene: TRBV29-1
J gene: TRBJ1-1

CDR3 protein: CASSLRQGYYEQYF
D gene: TRBD1
V gene: TRBV4-1
J gene: TRBJ2-7

CDR3 protein: CASSLRVNTEAFF
D gene: -
V gene: TRBV11-3
J gene: TRBJ1-1

CDR3 protein: CASSYSGQDNEQFF
D gene: TRBD1
V gene: TRBV5-1
J gene: TRBJ2-1

CDR3 protein: CASSLGQGGTGELFF
D gene: -
V gene: TRBV2
J gene: TRBJ2-2

CDR3 protein: CASTGTGASPLHF
D gene: TRBD1
V gene: TRBV6-1
J gene: TRBJ1-6

CDR3 protein: CASSFSLYAGGVYGYTF
D gene: TRBD1
V gene: TRBV28
J gene: TRBJ1-2

CDR3 protein: CASNPAGGPTDTQYF
D gene: TRBD2
V gene: TRBV10-2
J gene: TRBJ2-3

CDR3 protein: CASSPLLAGPSYEQYF
D gene: TRBD2
V gene: TRBV7-2
J gene: TRBJ2-7

CDR3 protein: CARNFGQGLDNEQFF
D gene: TRBD1
V gene: TRBV23-1
J gene: TRBJ2-1

CDR3 protein: CASSMGRRQGLQPQHF
D gene: TRBD1
V gene: TRBV19
J gene: TRBJ1-5

CDR3 protein: CASSQDGRGGIQYF
D gene: -
V gene: TRBV3-1/TRBV3-2
J gene: TRBJ2-4

CDR3 protein: CASILGPEAFF
D gene: -
V gene: TRBV27
J gene: TRBJ1-1

CDR3 protein: CASSRGWGGVQETQYF
D gene: -
V gene: TRBV3-1/TRBV3-2
J gene: TRBJ2-5

CDR3 protein: CASSPDTGVGYTF
D gene: TRBD1
V gene: TRBV5-1
J gene: TRBJ1-2

CDR3 protein: CAWTGTASLGYGYTF
D gene: TRBD1
V gene: TRBV30
J gene: TRBJ1-2

CDR3 protein: CASSRQTSGGPDTQYF
D gene: TRBD2
V gene: TRBV3-1/TRBV3-2
J gene: TRBJ2-3

CDR3 protein: CASRPGTGGNQPQHF
D gene: TRBD1
V gene: TRBV27
J gene: TRBJ1-5

CDR3 protein: CASSWDRGDYGYTF
D gene: TRBD1
V gene: TRBV5-1
J gene: TRBJ1-2

CDR3 protein: CASSVGLAGGRRETQYF
D gene: TRBD2
V gene: TRBV9
J gene: TRBJ2-5